The clone carrying this T cell receptor (beta chain) occurred many times. Mouse germline and gene names are used. Read sequence stops 4 residues before the CDR3 end, and the germline J gene provides the missing end. The data belong to a study of CD8+ T cells in alopecia areata. Trimming stripped 7 bases from V and 3 bases from J, with 10 bases between. The CDR3 totals 12 residues. The germline CDR1 and CDR2 sequences are NNHDY and SYVADS. Reverse transcription of extracted RNA yielded cDNA, which provided the sequencing template. Clones were sequenced by immunoSEQ multiplex PCR, and TCRdb holds only the in-frame ones, with some missing. The sample contains more than 90,000 clones, none of them singletons.

The specimen sequenced was lesional skin. The source of this sequence is a C3H/HeJ mouse with alopecia areata. These mice share the MHC haplotype H2-k. J is TRBJ1-2 and V is TRBV13-3; TRBD1 is a possible D gene (5 bases). The CDR3 sequence is CASAQGDSDYTF. Partial CDR3 DNA: TGTGCCAGCGCTCAGGGAGACTCC.